The 19 T cell receptor beta chains below come from one sample, sequenced in a study of spatial heterogeneity in lung cancer. TCRdb called the 5' RACE reads again in MiXCR, with one record for every CDR3 protein. The sample lists over 11,000 distinct CDR3 sequences; roughly a tenth were seen once. Sample time point: sample taken at primary tumor resection. Sequencing of whole RNA from tumor, nontumor lung or frozen PBMC involved no sorting. Sequenced material: PBMCs, taken at surgery. These receptor sequences come from a male donor with early-stage non-small cell lung cancer.

This clonotype was recorded at least ten times. J is TRBJ2-2 and V is TRBV24-1, with 9 bases lining up with TRBD2. Per the germline V gene, CDR1 is KGHDR and CDR2 is SFDVKD. J lost 3 bases, V lost 4 bases, and 11 bases had no gene match. CDR3 length: 18 residues. In nucleotides, the CDR3 is TGTGCCACCAGTGACTGGGGGCGGGAGGGCCGAGACACCGGGGAGCTGTTTTTT. Its protein product is CATSDWGREGRDTGELFF.

This clonotype was picked up many times. The chain couples TRBV5-1 to TRBJ2-7; D remains ambiguous. Germline CDR1 SGHRS, CDR2 YFSETQ. V lost 4 bases to trimming and J lost 10 bases, with 18 bases between them. This CDR3 contains 13 residues. DNA for the CDR3: TGCGCCAGCAGCGTATCCGCCGATGGGTTACAGTACTTC. Protein product: CASSVSADGLQYF.

This clonotype is labeled medium-sized (0.01 to 0.1%). The V call is TRBV10-3, the J call TRBJ1-3; no reliable D call. Trimming cost V 5 bases and J 1 base, with 0 bases left between them. The CDR3 sequence is 11 residues long. Per germline, CDR1 ENHRY and CDR2 SYGVKD. The CDR3 loop reads CAISSGNTIYF. As DNA, the CDR3 is TGTGCCATCAGTTCTGGAAACACCATATATTTT.

This clonotype was recorded many times. The chain links TRBV5-1 to TRBJ1-5, with 7 bases matching TRBD1. Trimming at V came to 3 bases and at J to 5 bases, leaving 8 bases not matched to a gene. The CDR3 totals 15 residues. The germline V gene has CDR1 SGHRS and CDR2 YFSETQ. The CDR3 DNA reads as TGCGCCAGCAGCTCCTTGGGACAGCCAGATCAGCCCCAGCATTTT. Encoded protein: CASSSLGQPDQPQHF.

This clonotype was seen many times. The chain has TRBV28 and TRBJ2-7; D is undetermined. CDR1 and CDR2 from the germline V gene are MDHEN and SYDVKM. The CDR3 is 13 residues long. V lost 6 bases and J 6 bases, leaving 15 bases between the germline ends. The CDR3 DNA reads as TGTGCCAGCAGCTCAGCTATGGTCGGCGAGCAGTACTTC. Translation gives CASSSAMVGEQYF.

This clonotype was recorded at least ten times. This rearrangement joins TRBV7-9 to TRBJ2-5; 9 bases agree with TRBD1. Germline assignment: CDR1 SEHNR and CDR2 FQNEAQ (reference sequence). J gave up 4 bases and V 5 bases, and 8 bases lay outside the gene matches. The CDR3 sequence is 15 residues long. The CDR3 DNA reads as TGTGCCAGCAGCCGCGCAACAGGGGGCGGAGAGACCCAGTACTTC. It translates to CASSRATGGGETQYF.

Ten or more counts support this clonotype. The V gene is TRBV29-1, the J gene TRBJ1-1; D might be TRBD1 (6 bases). Germline V lookup: CDR1 SQVTM, CDR2 ANQGSEA. With 7 bases removed from V and 5 bases from J, the gap between germline ends came to 11 bases. The CDR3 is 11 amino acids. Here the CDR3 DNA reads TGCAGCGGAGGGGGTAGGACTGAAGCTTTCTTT. This translates into CSGGGRTEAFF. Looking up the rest from reference TRBV29-1 and TRBJ1-1 gives the full variable domain: SAVISQKPSRDICQRGTSLTIQCQVDSQVTMMFWYRQQPGQSLTLIATANQGSEATYESGFVIDKFPISRPNLTFSTLTVSNMSPEDSSIYLCSGGGRTEAFFGQGTRLTVV.

The CDR3 sequence: CASSVEQTETQYF. The CDR3 region has the DNA TGTGCCAGCAGCGTAGAACAGACAGAGACCCAGTACTTC. This chain joins TRBV9 and TRBJ2-5, with D uncertain. Germline V gives CDR1 SGDLS, CDR2 YYNGEE. The CDR3 runs 13 residues. V was clipped by 0 bases and J by 4 bases, with 7 bases between them.

This clonotype was seen ten or more times. V usage is TRBV7-2 and J usage is TRBJ2-3; possibly TRBD1 for D (5 bases). Germline V lookup: CDR1 SGHTA, CDR2 FQGNSA. CDR3 length equals 14 residues. Trimming left V 1 base short and J 4 bases short, with 9 bases between. The chain's CDR3 is CASSLEGQSDTQYF. In DNA, the CDR3 is TGTGCCAGCAGCTTAGAGGGGCAGTCAGATACGCAGTATTTT.

The table lists this clonotype with many counts. The gene calls are TRBV28 and TRBJ2-2; unclear D gene. In germline, CDR1 is MDHEN, CDR2 SYDVKM. The CDR3 runs to 12 residues. V lost 5 bases to trimming and J lost 4 bases, with 5 bases between them. This chain's CDR3 is CASSPITGELFF. CDR3 sequence (DNA): TGTGCCAGCAGTCCGATCACCGGGGAGCTGTTTTTT.

This clonotype is deemed medium-sized. The CDR3 DNA reads TGCAGTGCGATCAGGGGGCTGATCACAGATACGCAGTATTTT. This translates into CSAIRGLITDTQYF. V and J are TRBV20-1 and TRBJ2-3; 8 positions match TRBD1. Trimming at V came to 6 bases and at J to 2 bases, leaving 7 bases not matched to a gene. In germline, CDR1 is DFQATT, CDR2 SNEGSKA (reference sequence). There are 14 residues in the CDR3.

The rearrangement links TRBV4-3 to TRBJ1-3; D not resolved. CDR1 and CDR2 from the germline V gene are LGHNA and YSLEER. The V gene lost 0 bases and the J gene lost 5 bases, with 11 bases spanning the gap. The CDR3 loop spans 15 amino acids. CDR3 loop: CASSQDGIGRNTIYF. The CDR3 DNA reads as TGCGCCAGCAGCCAAGACGGAATAGGAAGAAACACCATATATTTT.

This clonotype was recorded many times. The rearrangement joins TRBV20-1 to TRBJ2-7, with 9 bases that match TRBD2. The CDR3 length is 14 residues. Germline CDR1 reads DFQATT; CDR2 reads SNEGSKA (reference sequence). With 4 bases clipped from V and 4 bases from J, the junction kept 8 bases outside the gene matches. In nucleotides, the CDR3 is TGCAGTGCTACCGTAGCGGGAGAGGGTTACGAGCAGTACTTC. It codes for CSATVAGEGYEQYF.

By share, this clonotype counts as medium-sized (0.01 to 0.1%). The V gene is TRBV30, the J gene TRBJ1-5; D is perhaps TRBD1 (5 bases). Deletions cut 0 bases from V and 0 bases from J, with 12 bases between. This CDR3 comprises 16 residues. Germline V gene sequence: CDR1 GTSNPN, CDR2 SVGIG (reference sequence). CDR3 bases: TGTGCCTGGAGTGTTCGGACACCCTATAGCAATCAGCCCCAGCATTTT. Protein sequence: CAWSVRTPYSNQPQHF.

The table lists this clonotype with many counts. The V gene is TRBV7-2, the J gene TRBJ2-7; 7 nucleotides line up with TRBD2. The CDR3 totals 16 residues. Germline CDR1 and CDR2: SGHTA and FQGNSA. Unmatched junction bases numbered 17, after V lost 5 bases and J lost 7 bases. The CDR3 here is CASSPTGWGGSEEQYF. The CDR3 DNA reads TGTGCCAGCAGCCCGACCGGATGGGGCGGGAGTGAAGAGCAGTACTTC.

The table lists this clonotype with many counts. DNA for the CDR3: TGTGCCAGCAGCCATCAACTTCCCGGGACTAGCGGGGGGAATGAGCAGTTCTTC. It codes for CASSHQLPGTSGGNEQFF. This chain uses TRBV6-5 with TRBJ2-1; 15 bases align to TRBD2. Germline V lookup: CDR1 MNHEY, CDR2 SVGAGI. V was clipped by 6 bases and J by 7 bases; unmatched bases: 13. This CDR3 spans 18 amino acids.

This clonotype was seen repeatedly, ten times or more. The V gene is TRBV14, the J gene TRBJ2-3; the D call may be TRBD1 or TRBD2 (5 bases each). Trimming shortened V by 3 bases and J by 4 bases, and 14 bases separated the two germline ends. Germline V gene lookup returns CDR1 SGHDN and CDR2 FVKESK. The CDR3 extends over 15 amino acids. The CDR3 here is CASSHGHLGADTQYF. The CDR3 DNA reads as TGTGCCAGCAGCCACGGACACCTGGGGGCAGATACGCAGTATTTT. The entire variable domain, with the rest obtained from reference TRBV14 and TRBJ2-3, is as follows: EAGVTQFPSHSVIEKGQTVTLRCDPISGHDNLYWYRRVMGKEIKFLLHFVKESKQDESGMPNNRFLAERTGGTYSTLKVQPAELEDSGVYFCASSHGHLGADTQYFGPGTRLTVL.

This clonotype was counted at least ten times. The chain carries TRBV9 and TRBJ1-2; TRBD1 agrees at 9 bases. CDR3 length: 16 residues. Trimming at V came to 4 bases and at J to 2 bases, leaving 9 bases not matched to a gene. Per germline, CDR1 SGDLS and CDR2 YYNGEE. CDR3 sequence: CASSPLTGQGNYGYTF. CDR3 nucleotides: TGTGCCAGCAGCCCACTCACGGGACAGGGAAACTATGGCTACACCTTC.

This clonotype was observed many times. V gene TRBV2 combines with J gene TRBJ2-5; 8 bases are a match to TRBD2. Germline V lookup: CDR1 SNHLY, CDR2 FYNNEI. This CDR3 contains 15 residues. Trimming at V came to 5 bases and at J to 4 bases, leaving 9 bases not matched to a gene. The DNA for the CDR3 is TGTGCCAGCAGTCTTCTTGGACTAGCAGGAGAGACCCAGTACTTC. It translates to CASSLLGLAGETQYF.